These 3 T cell receptor beta chains were all obtained from the same sample, sequenced in a study of T cell responses to AZD1222 COVID-19 vaccine. The method was immunoSEQ multiplex PCR; TCRdb's version includes in-frame clones alone and lacks a portion of them. The sample holds about 270,000 clones, 90% to 95% seen once. Here the sequenced sample was peripheral blood, taken 28 days after the second AZD1222 dose. The receptor source for this set is an adult who received the AZD1222 COVID-19 vaccine.

The V call is TRBV19, the J call TRBJ2-5; D may match TRBD1 or TRBD2 (5 bases each). CDR1 and CDR2 (germline): LNHDA, SQIVND (reference sequence). With 4 bases removed from V and 2 bases from J, the gap between germline ends came to 17 bases. The CDR3 sequence is 16 residues long. DNA for the CDR3: TGTGCCAGTAGTAATGGGCCCCTTGGGGGTCAAGAGACCCAGTACTTC. This codes for CASSNGPLGGQETQYF.

This clone occurred once. This chain links TRBV7-2 with TRBJ2-1; tentatively, D is TRBD1 or TRBD2 (5 bases each). Trimming cost V 5 bases and J 15 bases, with 20 bases left between them. Germline lookup yields CDR1 SGHTA and CDR2 FQGNSA. CDR3 length: 13 amino acids. CDR3: CASSTQTGTKPFF. The DNA of the CDR3 is TGTGCCAGCAGCACACAAACCGGGACCAAGCCGTTCTTC.

This chain links TRBV5-1 with TRBJ2-7; TRBD2 aligns across 11 bases. V shed 4 bases, J shed 0 bases, and the junction held 3 bases outside the gene matches. This CDR3 contains 15 residues. The germline CDR1 and CDR2 sequences are SGHRS and YFSETQ. The CDR3 region has the DNA TGCGCCAGCAGCCGTAGCGGGAGGGTCTCCTACGAGCAGTACTTC. This gives the protein CASSRSGRVSYEQYF.